This T cell receptor beta chain originates from a study of a mutant IDH1 vaccine in newly diagnosed glioma. About the research overall: Radiotherapy, temozolomide, or both had been given previously, and both were given to most.

Sequencing used immunoSEQ multiplex PCR; TCRdb keeps in-frame clones, though not all of them. Counted here are over 15,000 clones, around 95% occurring once; the ten biggest clones make up over 3%. The CDR3 contains 16 residues. Trimming removed 3 bases from V and 8 bases from J; junction bases left unmatched: 12. Germline lookup yields CDR1 SGHTA and CDR2 FQGNSA. Study-wide findings and caveats: The authors found pseudoprogression apparently unrelated to changes in top peripheral T cell clonotypes.

Regarding this clone: Its matching antigen is unknown.

Documented time point: baseline, week 1 (first vaccination visit). Specified treatment: pre-vaccination baseline after standard-of-care therapy. The donor cohort comprised cases of new WHO grade 3 or 4 IDH1-mutant, ATRX-lost astrocytoma. This sequence joins TRBV7-2 and TRBJ1-2; TRBD1 matches at 10 bases. Sequencing used peripheral blood mononuclear cells (PBMCs), obtained from a glioma patient treated with radiotherapy, temozolomide or both. The sequence came from a woman aged 18-35 years with glioma. Some clones in this sample may be carry-over from other donors' samples. The CDR3 loop is CASSFKTGGGGSGYTF. As DNA, the CDR3 is TGTGCCAGCAGCTTCAAGACAGGGGGCGGAGGTTCGGGCTACACCTTC.